Sequencing of this T cell receptor beta chain was carried out in a study of T cells after yellow fever vaccination. Trimming pared 4 bases from V and 5 bases from J, leaving 9 bases between. Germline-derived CDR1 and CDR2 are SGHTA and FQGNSA. The CDR3 runs 12 residues. Points from the study as a whole: There was a small share of clonotypes that showed up in both the CD4 and CD8 compartments. Most primary-vaccination clones recurred post-booster (approximately 96% CD4, 88% CD8). The presence of abundant clonotypes contaminating from the bulk population was possible in FACS-sorted repertoires.

Comment on this clonotype: The antigen is undetermined.

TCR cDNA, made by 5'RACE template switching, carried an added universal primer site and UMIs. TCRdb ran MiXCR on the 5' RACE reads and lists one entry per CDR3 protein. The table lists 100,000 to 150,000 distinct CDR3 sequences, almost 9% of them singletons. This chain connects TRBV7-2 to TRBJ2-7; D is unresolved. This TCR was recovered from a man between 18 and 29 years old who received the YFV17D yellow fever vaccine. This specimen was CD8+ T cells sorted from PBMCs, taken on the day of the yellow fever booster vaccination. This CDR3 reads CASSSAPDEQYF. The CDR3 DNA follows: TGTGCCAGCAGCTCCGCCCCCGACGAGCAGTACTTC.